This TCR beta chain is from a study of Graves' ophthalmopathy and Graves' hyperthyroidism. This clonotype was seen repeatedly, ten times or more. Antigen: not known. Notes on the study in general: Distinction of ophthalmopathy from stable hyperthyroidism by a 13-signature model reached almost 90% sensitivity and 81.08% specificity.

Amplification of TCR beta CDR3 regions used RNA transcripts. HTBI primers were employed in first-round RT-PCR, then a second-round multiplex PCR followed. TCRdb re-called the multiplex PCR reads with MiXCR, one entry per CDR3 protein. The table includes about 390,000 distinct CDR3 sequences, over 15% detected once. Trimming cost V 0 bases and J 8 bases; bases outside gene matches: 6. Germline loops: CDR1 SGHRS, CDR2 YFSETQ. The CDR3 covers 15 residues. Hyperthyroidism patients were newly diagnosed, under 2 months' duration, aged 18 to 65. The diagnosis was founded upon clinical symptoms, serum thyroxine, TRAb, thyroid ultrasound and orbital computed tomography.

This sequence originates from a young woman with stable Graves' hyperthyroidism. The sequencing sample was made of peripheral blood. This chain uses TRBV5-1 with TRBJ2-4, with 9 bases matching TRBD1. CDR3 nucleotide sequence: TGCGCCAGCAGCTTGGAACAGGGGGCAGGAGACATTCAGTACTTC. This sequence encodes CASSLEQGAGDIQYF. Full variable domain (rest looked up from reference TRBV5-1 and TRBJ2-4): KAGVTQTPRYLIKTRGQQVTLSCSPISGHRSVSWYQQTPGQGLQFLFEYFSETQRNKGNFPGRFSGRQFSNSRSEMNVSTLELGDSALYLCASSLEQGAGDIQYFGAGTRLSVL.